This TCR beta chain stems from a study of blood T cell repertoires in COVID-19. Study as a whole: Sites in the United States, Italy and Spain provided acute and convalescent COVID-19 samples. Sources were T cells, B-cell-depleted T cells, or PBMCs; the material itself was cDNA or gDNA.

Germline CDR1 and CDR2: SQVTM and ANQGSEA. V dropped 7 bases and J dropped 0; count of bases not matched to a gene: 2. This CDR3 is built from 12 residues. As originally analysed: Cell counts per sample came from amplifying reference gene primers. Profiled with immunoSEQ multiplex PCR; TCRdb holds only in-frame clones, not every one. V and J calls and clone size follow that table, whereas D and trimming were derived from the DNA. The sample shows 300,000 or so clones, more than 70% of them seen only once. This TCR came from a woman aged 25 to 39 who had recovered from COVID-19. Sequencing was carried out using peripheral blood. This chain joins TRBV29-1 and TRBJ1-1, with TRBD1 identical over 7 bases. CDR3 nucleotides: TGCAGCGGGGACAGAATGAACACTGAAGCTTTCTTT. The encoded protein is CSGDRMNTEAFF.